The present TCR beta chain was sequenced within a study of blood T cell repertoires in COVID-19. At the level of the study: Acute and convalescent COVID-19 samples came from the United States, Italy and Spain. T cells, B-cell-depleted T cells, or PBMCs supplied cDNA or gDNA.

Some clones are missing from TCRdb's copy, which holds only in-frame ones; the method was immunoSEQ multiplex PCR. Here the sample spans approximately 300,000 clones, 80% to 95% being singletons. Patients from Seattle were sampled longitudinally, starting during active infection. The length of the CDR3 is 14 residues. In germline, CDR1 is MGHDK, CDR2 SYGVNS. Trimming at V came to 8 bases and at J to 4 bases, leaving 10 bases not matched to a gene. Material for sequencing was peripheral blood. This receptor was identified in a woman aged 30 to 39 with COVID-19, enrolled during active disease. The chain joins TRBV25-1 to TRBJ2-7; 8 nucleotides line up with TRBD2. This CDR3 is CASAASGLGYEQYF. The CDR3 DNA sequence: TGTGCCAGCGCCGCCTCGGGACTAGGGTACGAGCAGTACTTC.